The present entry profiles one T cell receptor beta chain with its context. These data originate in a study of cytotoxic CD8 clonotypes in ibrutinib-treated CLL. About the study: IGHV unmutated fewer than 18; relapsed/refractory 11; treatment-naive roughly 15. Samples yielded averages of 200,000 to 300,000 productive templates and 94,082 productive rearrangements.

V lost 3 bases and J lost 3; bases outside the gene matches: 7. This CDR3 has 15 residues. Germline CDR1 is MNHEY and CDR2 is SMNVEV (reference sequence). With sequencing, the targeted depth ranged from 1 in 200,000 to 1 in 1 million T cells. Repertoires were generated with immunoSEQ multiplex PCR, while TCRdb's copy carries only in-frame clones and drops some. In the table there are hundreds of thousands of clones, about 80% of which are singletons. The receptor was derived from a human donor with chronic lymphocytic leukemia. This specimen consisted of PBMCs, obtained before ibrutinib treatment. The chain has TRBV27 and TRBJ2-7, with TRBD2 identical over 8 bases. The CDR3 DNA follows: TGTGCCAGCAGTTTCTCCGGGACTAGTGACTACGAGCAGTACTTC. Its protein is CASSFSGTSDYEQYF.